Given below is one T cell receptor beta chain in context. Its antigen is not identified. The TCR library protocol was used to attach unique molecular identifiers. These identifiers were attached to individual cDNA molecules. Using its own MiXCR run on the 5' RACE reads, TCRdb lists one record per CDR3 protein. The data contain about 68,000 distinct CDR3 sequences, about a tenth of them singletons. The entry originates in a study of early T cells in non-severe SARS-CoV-2 infection. Study as a whole: With bulk RNA from unsorted whole blood as input, sequencing yielded unpaired chains.

Study conclusions and caveats: Private and CD4 specificities were missed by VDJdb matching, skewed to anti-spike CD8.

With 1 base removed from V and 5 bases from J, the gap between germline ends came to 14 bases. Germline CDR1 SEHNR, CDR2 FQNEAQ (reference sequence). This CDR3 contains 15 residues. The chain couples TRBV7-9 to TRBJ2-5, with D hard to call. The sequence derives from an adult who was a healthcare worker with PCR-confirmed SARS-CoV-2 infection or an uninfected control (not recorded which). The sequencing input was whole blood. As DNA, the CDR3 is TGTGCCAGCAGCTTAGAGGGCAGGAATTGGGAGACCCAGTACTTC. Residues: CASSLEGRNWETQYF.